The 15 T cell receptor beta chains in this list originate from one sample, sequenced in a study of CD8+ T cells in alopecia areata. Indicated treatment: oral pan-JAK inhibitor, 5-10 mg twice daily. cDNA reverse transcribed from extracted RNA served as the sequencing template. Assay: immunoSEQ multiplex PCR; the TCRdb copy retains only in-frame clones and omits some. Here the sample spans 270,000 or so clones, roughly 64% being singletons. Sequenced material: CD4+ T cells sorted from blood, taken at week 24, from a patient treated with tofacitinib. These receptors were collected from a human donor with alopecia areata.

The chain combines TRBV7-2 with TRBJ2-7; TRBD1 might be the D (5 bases). The germline CDR1 and CDR2 sequences are SGHTA and FQGNSA. The CDR3 extends over 14 amino acids. Deletions cut 7 bases from V and 0 bases from J, with 13 bases between. CDR3 DNA: TGTGCCAGCACTCCCCAGGGCCTCTCCTACGAGCAGTACTTC. Its translation: CASTPQGLSYEQYF.

This chain joins TRBV28 and TRBJ1-1; tentatively, D is TRBD1 (5 bases). The CDR3 sequence is 16 residues long. V was cut by 6 bases and J by 4 bases, with 21 bases left in between. From germline, CDR1 is MDHEN and CDR2 SYDVKM. Here the CDR3 reads CASSPLQGVGGTEAFF. The CDR3 DNA follows: TGTGCCAGCAGCCCCCTCCAGGGCGTGGGGGGCACTGAAGCTTTCTTT. The entire variable domain, with the rest obtained from reference TRBV28 and TRBJ1-1, is as follows: DVKVTQSSRYLVKRTGEKVFLECVQDMDHENMFWYRQDPGLGLRLIYFSYDVKMKEKGDIPEGYSVSREKKERFSLILESASTNQTSMYLCASSPLQGVGGTEAFFGQGTRLTVV.

This clone appeared a few times. The chain combines TRBV27 with TRBJ2-5; D perhaps matches TRBD2 (7 bases). The CDR3 sequence is 14 residues long. V was clipped by 5 bases and J by 4 bases, with 14 bases between them. Germline V CDR1 and CDR2: MNHEY, SMNVEV (reference sequence). CDR3 in DNA: TGTGCCAGCAGTCAGGCGGGGGCCCTAGAGACCCAGTACTTC. Protein: CASSQAGALETQYF.

V is TRBV14 and J is TRBJ1-5, with D uncertain. The V gene lost 1 base and the J gene lost 6 bases, with 4 bases spanning the gap. CDR3 length: 12 residues. Germline assignment: CDR1 SGHDN and CDR2 FVKESK. The CDR3, as DNA: TGTGCCAGCAGCCAAGGGGGTCAGCCCCAGCATTTT. This sequence encodes CASSQGGQPQHF.

As concerns this clone: At one boundary the junction diverges from the germline segment, which might be a read error. The chain links TRBV6-6 to TRBJ1-2; maybe TRBD1 (5 bases). CDR1 MNHNY and CDR2 SVGAGI come from the germline V gene (reference sequence). CDR3 length: 12 amino acids. CDR3 in amino acids: CASSTKPGLSDF. The CDR3 DNA reads as TGTGCCAGCAGTACCAAGCCGGGACTTTCCGACTTC.

This clone came up once. The rearrangement uses TRBV19 and TRBJ1-5; 8 bases fit TRBD1. The CDR3 covers 16 residues. With 4 bases clipped from V and 4 bases from J, the junction kept 9 bases outside the gene matches. The germline CDR1 and CDR2 sequences are LNHDA and SQIVND (reference sequence). Here the CDR3 reads CASSTLQGQVNQPQHF. CDR3 DNA: TGTGCCAGTAGTACCCTTCAGGGACAGGTAAATCAGCCCCAGCATTTT.

The chain joins TRBV7-9 to TRBJ1-4; D call uncertain. The V gene lost 1 base and the J gene lost 6 bases, with 9 bases spanning the gap. The CDR3 has 14 amino acids. Looked up from germline, CDR1 is SEHNR and CDR2 is FQNEAQ (reference sequence). The CDR3 DNA reads as TGTGCCAGCAGCTTAGGGGCGGGAGATGAAAAACTGTTTTTT. It translates to CASSLGAGDEKLFF.

This clone was counted once. A junction end diverges from the germline sequence, so it may reflect a read error. The gene calls are TRBV30 and TRBJ1-1; no reliable D call. This CDR3 comprises 13 residues. CDR1 is GTSNPN, CDR2 SVGIG, per germline (reference sequence). Here the CDR3 DNA reads TGTGCCCGGAGTGTTGGGCCGGGCAGGGAAGCTTTCTTT. It encodes CARSVGPGREAFF.

The chain has TRBV30 and TRBJ1-2, with D tentatively TRBD1 (6 bases). The CDR3 covers 13 residues. V was clipped by 2 bases and J by 4 bases, with 11 bases between them. Germline lookup yields CDR1 GTSNPN and CDR2 SVGIG (reference sequence). The chain's CDR3 is CAWSLRGAYGYTF. The CDR3 DNA reads as TGTGCCTGGAGTCTCAGGGGAGCCTATGGCTACACCTTC.

The chain recombines TRBV6-5 with TRBJ2-7; the D is unclear. CDR1 is MNHEY, CDR2 SVGAGI, per germline. The CDR3 extends over 15 amino acids. V was pared by 2 bases and J by 3 bases, with 14 bases between. The CDR3 sequence is CASSYGGQTYYEQYF. The DNA of the CDR3 is TGTGCCAGCAGTTACGGTGGGCAAACCTACTACGAGCAGTACTTC.

The V and J genes are TRBV30 and TRBJ2-2; a weak D match, TRBD2 (7 bases). This CDR3 region has 15 residues. The germline V gene has CDR1 GTSNPN and CDR2 SVGIG (reference sequence). The V gene lost 2 bases and the J gene lost 3 bases, with 13 bases spanning the gap. The CDR3 region is CAWSREDRDTGELFF. The CDR3 DNA reads TGTGCCTGGAGTCGGGAGGACAGAGACACCGGGGAGCTGTTTTTT.

The rearrangement links TRBV29-1 to TRBJ1-2, with unresolved D. This CDR3 is built from 11 residues. Germline CDR1 reads SQVTM; CDR2 reads ANQGSEA. Trimming cost V 5 bases and J 7 bases, with 11 bases left between them. DNA of the CDR3: TGCAGCGTTACATCGCCCGGTGGCTACACCTTC. The encoded protein is CSVTSPGGYTF. Variable domain in full (rest from reference TRBV29-1 and TRBJ1-2): SAVISQKPSRDICQRGTSLTIQCQVDSQVTMMFWYRQQPGQSLTLIATANQGSEATYESGFVIDKFPISRPNLTFSTLTVSNMSPEDSSIYLCSVTSPGGYTFGSGTRLTVV.

The chain carries TRBV6-6 and TRBJ1-2; the D gene is possibly TRBD1 (5 bases). This CDR3 is built from 16 residues. V dropped 6 bases and J dropped 2 bases, with 19 bases sitting between them. Germline V gene data show CDR1 as MNHNY and CDR2 as SVGAGI (reference sequence). This chain's CDR3 is CASSSFRDGTNYGYTF. CDR3 bases: TGTGCCAGCAGCTCTTTCCGGGACGGAACGAACTATGGCTACACCTTC.

V is TRBV5-6 and J is TRBJ1-1; TRBD1 is a possible D gene (6 bases). Between the trimmed V and J ends, which lost 4 bases and 3 bases, there was a span of 13 bases. The CDR3 spans 14 residues. Germline-derived CDR1 and CDR2 are SGHDT and YYEEEE. CDR3 DNA sequence: TGTGCCAGCAGCCTTTGGACAGCCGACACTGAAGCTTTCTTT. This sequence encodes CASSLWTADTEAFF.

This sequence joins TRBV11-1 and TRBJ2-5, with TRBD2 identical over 10 bases. There are 15 residues in the CDR3. Germline CDR1 is SGHAT and CDR2 is FQDESV (reference sequence). Germline trimming cut 5 bases from V and 5 bases from J; bases unmatched to any gene: 8. The CDR3 protein is CASSDASGGTETQYF. Written as DNA, the CDR3 is TGTGCCAGCAGCGACGCTAGCGGGGGTACGGAGACCCAGTACTTC. Drawing the rest from reference TRBV11-1 and TRBJ2-5, the complete variable domain is EAEVAQSPRYKITEKSQAVAFWCDPISGHATLYWYRQILGQGPELLVQFQDESVVDDSQLPKDRFSAERLKGVDSTLKIQPAELGDSAMYLCASSDASGGTETQYFGPGTRLLVL.